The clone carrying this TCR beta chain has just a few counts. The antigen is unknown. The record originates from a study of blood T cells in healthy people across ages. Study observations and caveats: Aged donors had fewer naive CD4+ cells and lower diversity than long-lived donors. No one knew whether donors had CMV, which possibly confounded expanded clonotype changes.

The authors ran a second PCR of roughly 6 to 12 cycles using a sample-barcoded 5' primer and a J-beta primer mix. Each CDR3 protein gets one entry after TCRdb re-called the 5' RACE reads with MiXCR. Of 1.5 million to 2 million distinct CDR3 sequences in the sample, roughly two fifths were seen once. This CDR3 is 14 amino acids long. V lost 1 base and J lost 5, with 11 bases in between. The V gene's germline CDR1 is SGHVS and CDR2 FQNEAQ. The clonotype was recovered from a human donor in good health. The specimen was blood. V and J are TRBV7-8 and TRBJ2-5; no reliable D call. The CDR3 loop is CASSLESSIETQYF. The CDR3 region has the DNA TGTGCCAGCAGCTTAGAGAGTAGCATCGAGACCCAGTACTTC. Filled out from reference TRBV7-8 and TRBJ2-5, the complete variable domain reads GAGVSQSPRYKVAKRGQDVALRCDPISGHVSLFWYQQALGQGPEFLTYFQNEAQLDKSGLPSDRFFAERPEGSVSTLKIQRTQQEDSAVYLCASSLESSIETQYFGPGTRLLVL.